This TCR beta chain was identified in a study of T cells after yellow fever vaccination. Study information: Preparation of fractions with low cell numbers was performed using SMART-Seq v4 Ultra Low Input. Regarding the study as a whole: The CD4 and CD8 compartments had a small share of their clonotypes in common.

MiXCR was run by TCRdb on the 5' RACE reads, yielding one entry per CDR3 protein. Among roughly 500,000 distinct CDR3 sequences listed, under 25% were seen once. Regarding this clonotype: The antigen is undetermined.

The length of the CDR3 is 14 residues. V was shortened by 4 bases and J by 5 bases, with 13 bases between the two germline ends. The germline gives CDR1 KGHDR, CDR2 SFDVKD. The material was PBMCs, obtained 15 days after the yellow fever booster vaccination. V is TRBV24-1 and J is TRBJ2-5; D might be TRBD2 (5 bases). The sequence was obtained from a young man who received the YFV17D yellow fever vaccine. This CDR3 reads CATSETSSGETQYF. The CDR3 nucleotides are TGTGCCACCAGTGAAACTTCGTCGGGGGAGACCCAGTACTTC.